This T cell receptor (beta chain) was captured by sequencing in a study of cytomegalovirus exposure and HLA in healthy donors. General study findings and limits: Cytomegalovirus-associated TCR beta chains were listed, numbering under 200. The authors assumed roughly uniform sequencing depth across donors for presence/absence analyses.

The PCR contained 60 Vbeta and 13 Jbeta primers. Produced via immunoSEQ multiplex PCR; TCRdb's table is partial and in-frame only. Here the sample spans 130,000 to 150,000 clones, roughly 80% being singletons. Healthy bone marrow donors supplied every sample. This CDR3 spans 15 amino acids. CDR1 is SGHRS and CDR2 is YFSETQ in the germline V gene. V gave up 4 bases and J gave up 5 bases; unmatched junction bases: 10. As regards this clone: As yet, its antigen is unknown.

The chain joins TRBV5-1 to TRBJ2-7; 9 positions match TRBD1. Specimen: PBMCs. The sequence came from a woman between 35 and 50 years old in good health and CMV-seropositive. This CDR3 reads CASSRGQGVLDEQYF. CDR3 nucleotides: TGCGCCAGCAGCCGGGGACAGGGAGTTTTGGACGAGCAGTACTTC.